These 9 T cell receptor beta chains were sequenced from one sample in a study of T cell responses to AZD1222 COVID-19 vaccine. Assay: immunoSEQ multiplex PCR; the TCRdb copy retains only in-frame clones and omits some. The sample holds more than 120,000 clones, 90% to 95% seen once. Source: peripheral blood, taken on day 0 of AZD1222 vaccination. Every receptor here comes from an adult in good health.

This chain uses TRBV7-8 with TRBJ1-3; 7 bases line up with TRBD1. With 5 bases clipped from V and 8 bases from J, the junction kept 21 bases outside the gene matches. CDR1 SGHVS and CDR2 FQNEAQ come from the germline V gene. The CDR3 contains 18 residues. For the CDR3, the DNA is TGTGCCAGCAGCCCCCAGCTCGGGGGGACAGCCCAGGGGCACACCATATATTTT. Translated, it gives CASSPQLGGTAQGHTIYF.

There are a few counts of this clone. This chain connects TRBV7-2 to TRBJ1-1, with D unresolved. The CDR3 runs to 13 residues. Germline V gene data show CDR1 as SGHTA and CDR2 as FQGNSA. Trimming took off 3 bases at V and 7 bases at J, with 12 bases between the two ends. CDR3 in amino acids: CASSLVRQLEAFF. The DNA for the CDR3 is TGTGCCAGCAGCTTGGTCAGGCAGCTTGAAGCTTTCTTT.

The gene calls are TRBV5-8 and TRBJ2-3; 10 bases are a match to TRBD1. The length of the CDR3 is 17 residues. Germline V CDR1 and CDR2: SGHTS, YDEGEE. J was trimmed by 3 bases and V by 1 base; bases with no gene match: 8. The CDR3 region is CASSLLFGTGVTDTQYF. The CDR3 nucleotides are TGTGCCAGCAGCTTGCTGTTCGGGACAGGGGTTACAGATACGCAGTATTTT.

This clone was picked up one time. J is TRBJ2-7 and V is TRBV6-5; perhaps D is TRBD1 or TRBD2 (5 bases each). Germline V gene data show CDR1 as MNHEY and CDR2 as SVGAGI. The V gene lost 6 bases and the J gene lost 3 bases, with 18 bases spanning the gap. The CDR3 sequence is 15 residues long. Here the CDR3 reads CASSAGTPRYYEQYF. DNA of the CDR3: TGTGCCAGCAGCGCCGGGACCCCAAGATACTACGAGCAGTACTTC.

The CDR3 protein is CATLGSFGNTIYF. The CDR3 coding sequence is TGTGCCACCCTAGGGAGTTTTGGAAACACCATATATTTT. V gene TRBV28 combines with J gene TRBJ1-3; D unclear. Deletions cut 10 bases from V and 3 bases from J, with 13 bases between. CDR3 size: 13 residues. Germline values: CDR1 MDHEN, CDR2 SYDVKM.

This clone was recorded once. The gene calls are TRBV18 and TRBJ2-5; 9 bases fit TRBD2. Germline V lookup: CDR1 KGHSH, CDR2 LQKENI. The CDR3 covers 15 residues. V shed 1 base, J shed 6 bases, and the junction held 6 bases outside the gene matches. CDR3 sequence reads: CASSPLAGDRQTQYF. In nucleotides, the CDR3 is TGTGCCAGCTCACCACTAGCGGGAGATAGGCAGACCCAGTACTTC.

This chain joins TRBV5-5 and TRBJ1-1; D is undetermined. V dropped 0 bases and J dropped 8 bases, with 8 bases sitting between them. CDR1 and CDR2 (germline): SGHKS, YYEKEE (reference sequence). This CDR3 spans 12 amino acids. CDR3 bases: TGTGCCAGCAGCTTGGCGGTCGGGGAAGCTTTCTTT. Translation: CASSLAVGEAFF.

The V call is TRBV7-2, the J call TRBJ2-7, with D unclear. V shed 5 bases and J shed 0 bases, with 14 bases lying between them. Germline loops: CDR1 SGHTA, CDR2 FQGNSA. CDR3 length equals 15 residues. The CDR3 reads CASSPWAGNSYEQYF. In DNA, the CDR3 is TGTGCCAGCAGCCCCTGGGCAGGAAACTCCTACGAGCAGTACTTC. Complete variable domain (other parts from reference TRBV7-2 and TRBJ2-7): GAGVSQSPSNKVTEKGKDVELRCDPISGHTALYWYRQSLGQGLEFLIYFQGNSAPDKSGLPSDRFSAERTGGSVSTLTIQRTQQEDSAVYLCASSPWAGNSYEQYFGPGTRLTVT.

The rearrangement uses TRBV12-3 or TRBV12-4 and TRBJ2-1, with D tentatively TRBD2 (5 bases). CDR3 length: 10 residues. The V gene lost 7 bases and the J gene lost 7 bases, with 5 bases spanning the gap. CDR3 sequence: CASKRNEQFF. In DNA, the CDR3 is TGTGCCAGCAAGCGGAATGAGCAGTTCTTC.